Listed below are T cell receptor beta chains from one sample, sequenced in a study of blood T cell repertoires in COVID-19. Libraries were prepared by immunoSEQ multiplex PCR; TCRdb keeps only in-frame clonotypes and omits some of them. The sample contains roughly 240,000 clones, around 88% of which appear only once. The sequenced sample consisted of PBMCs or T cells enriched from blood (not recorded which). These receptors were taken from a woman aged 40-49 years with acute COVID-19. Both conserved end residues are part of each CDR3. The size field is filled for only some rows; it gives once, few, many or a size class.

CDR3 protein: CSVGGNYGYTF
J gene: TRBJ1-2
V gene: TRBV29-1
clone size: -

CDR3 protein: CASSYFEGDTEAFF
J gene: TRBJ1-1
V gene: TRBV6-5
clone size: -

CDR3 protein: CASSYGGARYNEQFF
J gene: TRBJ2-1
V gene: TRBV6-5
clone size: -

CDR3 protein: CASSLKGRQDRGNYGYTF
J gene: TRBJ1-2
V gene: TRBV7-9
clone size: -

CDR3 protein: CASSLQGAQTEQYF
J gene: TRBJ2-7
V gene: TRBV5-1
clone size: -

CDR3 protein: CASSVEGLGQETQYF
J gene: TRBJ2-5
V gene: TRBV9
clone size: -

CDR3 protein: CASSARFGSGASSYNEQFF
J gene: TRBJ2-1
V gene: TRBV6-1
clone size: few

CDR3 protein: CASSAAAVRNTEAFF
J gene: TRBJ1-1
V gene: TRBV2
clone size: -

CDR3 protein: CASSLAPPRGHFFF
J gene: TRBJ1-2
V gene: TRBV7-8
clone size: -

CDR3 protein: CASSLARTDTGELFF
J gene: TRBJ2-2
V gene: TRBV18
clone size: few

CDR3 protein: CASTKGGLVNEQFF
J gene: TRBJ2-1
V gene: TRBV6-5
clone size: -

CDR3 protein: CASSSPGTTAPADTQYF
J gene: TRBJ2-3
V gene: TRBV13
clone size: -

CDR3 protein: CASSLDREWSPLHF
J gene: TRBJ1-6
V gene: TRBV5-1
clone size: -

CDR3 protein: CASSPKASGHTEAFF
J gene: TRBJ1-1
V gene: TRBV5-4
clone size: -

CDR3 protein: CATSDLGQGTTGELFF
J gene: TRBJ2-2
V gene: TRBV24-1
clone size: -

CDR3 protein: CASSAYRTSNTDTQYF
J gene: TRBJ2-3
V gene: TRBV5-1
clone size: once

CDR3 protein: CASSDKRGGYNEQFF
J gene: TRBJ2-1
V gene: TRBV2
clone size: -

CDR3 protein: CASRDRNGGNTIYF
J gene: TRBJ1-3
V gene: TRBV6-5
clone size: -

CDR3 protein: CASSLGGGRELFF
J gene: TRBJ2-2
V gene: TRBV7-8
clone size: -

CDR3 protein: CATSNRDRGLWSYGYTF
J gene: TRBJ1-2
V gene: TRBV15
clone size: once

CDR3 protein: CASSDRTGQGTNEKLFF
J gene: TRBJ1-4
V gene: TRBV21-1
clone size: -

CDR3 protein: CASSPIGRAVNEKLFF
J gene: TRBJ1-4
V gene: TRBV7-2
clone size: once

CDR3 protein: CASNGLAGGPGELFF
J gene: TRBJ2-2
V gene: TRBV5-1
clone size: -

CDR3 protein: CASSFLRTEAFF
J gene: TRBJ1-1
V gene: TRBV12-3/TRBV12-4
clone size: -

CDR3 protein: CASSKPLQGPKNIQYF
J gene: TRBJ2-4
V gene: TRBV27
clone size: -

CDR3 protein: CASSMGGGTDTQYF
J gene: TRBJ2-3
V gene: TRBV2
clone size: -

CDR3 protein: CASTTRGASYEQYF
J gene: TRBJ2-7
V gene: TRBV13
clone size: -

CDR3 protein: CASSLVSGVYNEQFF
J gene: TRBJ2-1
V gene: TRBV7-8
clone size: -

CDR3 protein: CASSITFARTGNTIYF
J gene: TRBJ1-3
V gene: TRBV19
clone size: -

CDR3 protein: CASSLGRGEAFF
J gene: TRBJ1-1
V gene: TRBV7-6
clone size: -

CDR3 protein: CASSRDPVSSGKSNEQFF
J gene: TRBJ2-1
V gene: TRBV4-3
clone size: -

CDR3 protein: CASGTGGNEQFF
J gene: TRBJ2-1
V gene: TRBV5-1
clone size: -

CDR3 protein: CAGSGAQSSYNEQFF
J gene: TRBJ2-1
V gene: TRBV5-4
clone size: -

CDR3 protein: CASSILTGELFF
J gene: TRBJ2-2
V gene: TRBV19
clone size: once

CDR3 protein: CASSWGASYNSPLHF
J gene: TRBJ1-6
V gene: TRBV6-6
clone size: -

CDR3 protein: CASTSSTGWTEAFF
J gene: TRBJ1-1
V gene: TRBV5-1
clone size: -

CDR3 protein: CASSDPGHPEAFF
J gene: TRBJ1-1
V gene: TRBV9
clone size: -

CDR3 protein: CASSRTGPRETPLHF
J gene: TRBJ1-6
V gene: TRBV5-1
clone size: few

CDR3 protein: CASSPQSSYNEQFF
J gene: TRBJ2-1
V gene: TRBV18
clone size: -

CDR3 protein: CASSLASGGPGETQYF
J gene: TRBJ2-5
V gene: TRBV5-1
clone size: -

CDR3 protein: CASSSTGGNSPLHF
J gene: TRBJ1-6
V gene: TRBV7-9
clone size: -

CDR3 protein: CASSLVGAVSYNSPLHF
J gene: TRBJ1-6
V gene: TRBV7-9
clone size: -

CDR3 protein: CASSRVGLAGETQYF
J gene: TRBJ2-5
V gene: TRBV5-1
clone size: -

CDR3 protein: CASSPLPGIAGFQETQYF
J gene: TRBJ2-5
V gene: TRBV7-6
clone size: -

CDR3 protein: CASEGGNTDTQYF
J gene: TRBJ2-3
V gene: TRBV7-9
clone size: -

CDR3 protein: CASSFSGQGWSDTQYF
J gene: TRBJ2-3
V gene: TRBV7-2
clone size: -

CDR3 protein: CAISDTRLAGENEQFF
J gene: TRBJ2-1
V gene: TRBV10-3
clone size: -

CDR3 protein: CASSTLTSGSTDTQYF
J gene: TRBJ2-3
V gene: TRBV19
clone size: -

CDR3 protein: CASSLGQGVNSPLHF
J gene: TRBJ1-6
V gene: TRBV4-1
clone size: -

CDR3 protein: CASSFPGLAGGVDEQFF
J gene: TRBJ2-1
V gene: TRBV13
clone size: -

CDR3 protein: CSVEEGGVGTEAFF
J gene: TRBJ1-1
V gene: TRBV29-1
clone size: few

CDR3 protein: CASSQARLAGGYTQYF
J gene: TRBJ2-3
V gene: TRBV4-1
clone size: -

CDR3 protein: CASSYLAAEAGYTF
J gene: TRBJ1-2
V gene: TRBV6-5
clone size: -

CDR3 protein: CASSDTTGALYAQYF
J gene: TRBJ2-7
V gene: TRBV16
clone size: -